The 20 T cell receptor beta chains listed next were all sequenced from one sample in a study of identical twins. TCRdb used MiXCR to reprocess the 5' RACE reads, holding one entry per CDR3 protein. Of roughly 470,000 distinct CDR3 sequences listed, 13% to 15% were seen once; the top ten hold about 0.94%. This sample was shared with a second study, whose subject was yellow fever vaccine responses in identical twins.

Sequencing was performed on CD4+ T cells sorted from blood. These receptor sequences come from a young woman in good health.

The chain's CDR3 is CATSRVSGSLYGYEQYF. The CDR3 bases are TGTGCCACCAGCAGAGTTAGCGGGAGTTTGTATGGCTACGAGCAGTACTTC. The chain has TRBV15 and TRBJ2-7, with 9 bases identical to TRBD2. V lost 1 base, J lost 3 bases, and 10 bases stayed unmatched. Germline assignment: CDR1 LNHNV and CDR2 YYDKDF (reference sequence). The CDR3 is 17 residues long.

This clonotype has at least ten counts. The chain combines TRBV5-1 with TRBJ2-3, with D perhaps TRBD1 (6 bases). With 7 bases removed from V and 1 base from J, the gap between germline ends came to 13 bases. Germline-derived CDR1 and CDR2 are SGHRS and YFSETQ. The CDR3 runs to 14 residues. In nucleotides, the CDR3 is TGCGCCAGCGCCACGGGACACCGCACAGATACGCAGTATTTT. It yields the protein CASATGHRTDTQYF.

The V and J genes are TRBV12-3 or TRBV12-4 and TRBJ2-1; 12 bases are shared with TRBD1. The CDR3 loop spans 19 amino acids. J gave up 0 bases and V 5 bases, and 11 bases lay outside the gene matches. The DNA for the CDR3 is TGTGCCAGCAGTCGAAAGGGGACAGGGGGCCCGAGCTCCTACAATGAGCAGTTCTTC. Encoded protein: CASSRKGTGGPSSYNEQFF.

This clonotype was found a few times. The chain is built from TRBV5-1 and TRBJ2-5; 10 bases match TRBD1. Germline-derived CDR1 and CDR2 are SGHRS and YFSETQ. CDR3 length: 16 residues. Unmatched junction bases numbered 10, after V lost 3 bases and J lost 5 bases. The DNA for the CDR3 is TGCGCCAGCAGCTCCGAAGACAGGGGGCAGGGGGAGACCCAGTACTTC. Its protein is CASSSEDRGQGETQYF. Together with reference TRBV5-1 and TRBJ2-5, the CDR3 gives the full variable domain: KAGVTQTPRYLIKTRGQQVTLSCSPISGHRSVSWYQQTPGQGLQFLFEYFSETQRNKGNFPGRFSGRQFSNSRSEMNVSTLELGDSALYLCASSSEDRGQGETQYFGPGTRLLVL.

The table lists this clonotype with many counts. The genes are TRBV4-2 and TRBJ1-1; a weak D match, TRBD1 (5 bases). Trimming took off 1 base at V and 5 bases at J, with 14 bases between the two ends. Germline loops: CDR1 LGHNA, CDR2 YNFKEQ. This CDR3 is 15 amino acids long. CDR3 protein: CASSQGGRERTEAFF. CDR3 in DNA: TGTGCCAGCAGCCAAGGTGGCAGGGAGAGGACTGAAGCTTTCTTT.

This clonotype was picked up a small number of times. The chain carries TRBV20-1 and TRBJ2-5; 7 bases map to TRBD1. Germline V gene lookup returns CDR1 DFQATT and CDR2 SNEGSKA (reference sequence). This CDR3 spans 13 amino acids. V was clipped by 6 bases and J by 5 bases; unmatched bases: 9. CDR3 sequence (DNA): TGCAGTGCCCCGAGGACAGGAAGGGAGACCCAGTACTTC. Protein sequence: CSAPRTGRETQYF.

This rearrangement joins TRBV9 to TRBJ2-5; TRBD1 matches 9 bases. CDR1 and CDR2 from the germline V gene are SGDLS and YYNGEE. V lost 3 bases and J lost 1; bases outside the gene matches: 4. CDR3 length: 15 amino acids. The chain's CDR3 is CASSAQQGAQETQYF. In nucleotides, the CDR3 is TGTGCCAGCAGCGCCCAACAGGGGGCCCAAGAGACCCAGTACTTC.

This chain links TRBV27 with TRBJ2-2; 8 nucleotides agree with TRBD2. Germline values: CDR1 MNHEY, CDR2 SMNVEV (reference sequence). The CDR3 totals 16 residues. With V trimmed by 3 bases and J by 0 bases, 3 bases remained unmatched. CDR3 nucleotide sequence: TGTGCCAGCAGTTTTTCGGGACTAGCGAACACCGGGGAGCTGTTTTTT. Translated, it gives CASSFSGLANTGELFF.

This clonotype was detected only a few times. J is TRBJ2-1 and V is TRBV20-1; D is undetermined. Germline V CDR1 and CDR2: DFQATT, SNEGSKA (reference sequence). The CDR3 totals 11 residues. Trimming took off 6 bases at V and 5 bases at J, with 8 bases between the two ends. CDR3 in DNA: TGCAGTGCCCCCCCAGACAATGAGCAGTTCTTC. It yields the protein CSAPPDNEQFF.

This rearrangement joins TRBV15 to TRBJ2-1; D is ambiguous. V lost 0 bases and J lost 5, with 26 bases in between. Germline CDR1 LNHNV, CDR2 YYDKDF (reference sequence). CDR3 length equals 20 residues. The CDR3, as DNA: TGTGCCACCAGCAGAGATGCGTCGCCTGGGAAGGGAATATCTAACAATGAGCAGTTCTTC. Protein product: CATSRDASPGKGISNNEQFF.

This clonotype was detected only a few times. The chain joins TRBV20-1 to TRBJ2-1, with D unresolved. This CDR3 contains 13 residues. Per germline, CDR1 DFQATT and CDR2 SNEGSKA (reference sequence). V gave up 6 bases and J gave up 8 bases, with 17 bases separating them. Here the CDR3 reads CSARPSKGYEQFF. The CDR3 DNA sequence: TGCAGTGCCCGACCTTCGAAGGGCTATGAGCAGTTCTTC.

This clonotype was seen at least ten times. The chain combines TRBV7-9 with TRBJ2-7; maybe TRBD2 (5 bases). The germline V gene has CDR1 SEHNR and CDR2 FQNEAQ (reference sequence). The CDR3 loop spans 15 amino acids. With 5 bases removed from V and 2 bases from J, the gap between germline ends came to 16 bases. The CDR3 is CASSHTRERTYEQYF. The CDR3 DNA is TGTGCCAGCAGCCATACTAGGGAGAGAACCTACGAGCAGTACTTC.

V usage is TRBV4-2 and J usage is TRBJ2-7; D gene unclear. V lost 3 bases to trimming and J lost 1 base, with 19 bases between them. From germline, CDR1 is LGHNA and CDR2 YNFKEQ. The CDR3 contains 17 residues. The CDR3: CASSHQRPGSVSYEQYF. CDR3 DNA: TGTGCCAGCAGCCACCAGCGCCCCGGCTCAGTATCCTACGAGCAGTACTTC.

The rearrangement uses TRBV4-2 and TRBJ2-1; no clear D gene. The V end lost 8 bases, the J end lost 6 bases, and 8 bases lay between the germline ends. This CDR3 is built from 11 residues. Germline V gene sequence: CDR1 LGHNA, CDR2 YNFKEQ. This CDR3 is CASGNLNEQFF. DNA of the CDR3: TGTGCCAGCGGTAATCTCAATGAGCAGTTCTTC.

This clonotype was counted only a few times. The chain uses TRBV7-9 and TRBJ2-5, with D perhaps being TRBD1 or TRBD2 (5 bases each). Germline V gene sequence: CDR1 SEHNR, CDR2 FQNEAQ (reference sequence). The CDR3 sequence is 17 residues long. Trimming removed 2 bases at V and 0 bases at J, with 16 bases between. The chain's CDR3 is CASSLWGRRRDQETQYF. In DNA, the CDR3 is TGTGCCAGCAGCTTATGGGGACGCAGGAGAGACCAAGAGACCCAGTACTTC.

This sequence joins TRBV20-1 and TRBJ2-2, with D possibly matching TRBD2 (6 bases). Germline CDR1 DFQATT, CDR2 SNEGSKA (reference sequence). CDR3 size: 14 residues. The V end was cut by 5 bases, the J end by 7 bases, with 17 bases between. CDR3 region: CSAPDREKGGELFF. The CDR3 DNA reads TGCAGTGCTCCGGACCGGGAGAAGGGCGGGGAGCTGTTTTTT.

As regards this clonotype: A junction boundary mismatches the germline segment, possibly from a read error. V usage is TRBV3-1 and J usage is TRBJ2-7; possibly TRBD2 for D (5 bases). In germline, CDR1 is LGHDT, CDR2 YNNKEL (reference sequence). The CDR3 contains 11 residues. The CDR3, as DNA: TGTGCCAGCACCCAACGGGGCGAGCAGTACTTC. Encoded protein: CASTQRGEQYF.

This clonotype was recorded at least ten times. This chain uses TRBV20-1 with TRBJ2-3, with 10 bases fitting TRBD2. J lost 2 bases, V lost 5 bases, and 10 bases had no gene match. CDR1 is DFQATT, CDR2 SNEGSKA, per germline (reference sequence). The CDR3 runs to 16 residues. For the CDR3, the DNA is TGCAGTGCTTTAAGGAGCGGGGGGGCTTACACAGATACGCAGTATTTT. This gives the protein CSALRSGGAYTDTQYF.

V usage is TRBV3-1 and J usage is TRBJ2-1; a weak D match, TRBD2 (6 bases). The CDR3 has 16 amino acids. Trimming took 2 bases from V and 9 from J, leaving 20 bases between them. Germline CDR1 and CDR2: LGHDT and YNNKEL (reference sequence). The CDR3 DNA is TGTGCCAGCAGCCAACGGTGGGTAGCGGCTTCCGGTGAGCAGTTCTTC. It encodes CASSQRWVAASGEQFF.

V is TRBV18 and J is TRBJ2-7; 11 bases map to TRBD2. Looked up from germline, CDR1 is KGHSH and CDR2 is LQKENI. The CDR3 loop spans 18 amino acids. J gave up 2 bases and V 3 bases, and 12 bases lay outside the gene matches. The CDR3 spells CASSPGTSGLKRTYEQYF. In DNA, the CDR3 is TGTGCCAGCTCACCCGGGACTAGCGGCCTAAAACGAACCTACGAGCAGTACTTC.